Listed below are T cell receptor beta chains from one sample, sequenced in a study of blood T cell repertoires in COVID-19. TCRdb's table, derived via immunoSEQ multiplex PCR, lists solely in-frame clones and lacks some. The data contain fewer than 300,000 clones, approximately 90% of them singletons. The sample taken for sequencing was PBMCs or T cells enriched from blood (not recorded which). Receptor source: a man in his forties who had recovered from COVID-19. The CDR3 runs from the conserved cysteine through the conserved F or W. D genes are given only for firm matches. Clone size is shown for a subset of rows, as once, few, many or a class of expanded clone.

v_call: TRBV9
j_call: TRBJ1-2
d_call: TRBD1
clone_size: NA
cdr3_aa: CASSVGGQGFYGYTF
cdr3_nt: TGTGCCAGCAGCGTAGGGGGACAGGGCTTCTATGGCTACACCTTC

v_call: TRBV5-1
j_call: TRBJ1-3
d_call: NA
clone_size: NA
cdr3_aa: CASSLVGLSSGNTIYF
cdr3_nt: TGCGCCAGCAGCTTGGTGGGACTAAGCTCTGGAAACACCATATATTTT

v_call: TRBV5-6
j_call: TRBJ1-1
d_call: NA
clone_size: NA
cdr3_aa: CASSLGQSRLNTEAFF
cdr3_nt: TGTGCCAGCAGCTTGGGACAGTCAAGGTTGAACACTGAAGCTTTCTTT

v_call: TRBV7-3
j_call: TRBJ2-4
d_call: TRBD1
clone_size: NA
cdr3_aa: CASSTGTGASNIQYF
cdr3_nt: TGTGCCAGCAGTACCGGGACAGGGGCATCAAACATTCAGTACTTC

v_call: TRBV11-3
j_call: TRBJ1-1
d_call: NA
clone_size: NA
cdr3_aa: CASSQYMNTEAFF
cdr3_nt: TGTGCCAGCAGCCAGTACATGAACACTGAAGCTTTCTTT

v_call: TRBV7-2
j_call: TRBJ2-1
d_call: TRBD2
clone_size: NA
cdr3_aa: CASSQRLAGGPSYNEQFF
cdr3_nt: TGTGCCAGCAGCCAGCGACTAGCGGGAGGGCCCTCCTACAATGAGCAGTTCTTC

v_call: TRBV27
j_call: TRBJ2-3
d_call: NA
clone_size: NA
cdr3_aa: CASSPQTSTDTQYF
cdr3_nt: TGTGCCAGCAGTCCCCAGACTAGCACAGATACGCAGTATTTT

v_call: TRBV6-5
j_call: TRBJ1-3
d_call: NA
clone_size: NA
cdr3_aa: CASSYSFADTIYF
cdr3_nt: TGTGCCAGCAGTTACTCGTTTGCGGACACCATATATTTT

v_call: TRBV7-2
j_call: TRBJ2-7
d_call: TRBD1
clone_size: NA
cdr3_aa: CASSLRWTGSYEQYF
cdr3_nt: TGTGCCAGCAGCTTACGATGGACAGGGAGCTACGAGCAGTACTTC

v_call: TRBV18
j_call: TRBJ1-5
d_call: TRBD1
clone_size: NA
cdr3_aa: CASSSIQTGAGNQPQHF
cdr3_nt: TGTGCCAGCTCATCGATCCAGACAGGGGCAGGCAATCAGCCCCAGCATTTT

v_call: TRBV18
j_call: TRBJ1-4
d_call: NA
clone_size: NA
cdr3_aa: CASSSAGATNEKLFF
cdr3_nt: TGTGCCAGCTCGTCGGCGGGGGCAACTAATGAAAAACTGTTTTTT

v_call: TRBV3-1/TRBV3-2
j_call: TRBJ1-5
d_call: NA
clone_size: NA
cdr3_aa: CASSQAAGNQPQHF
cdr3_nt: TGTGCCAGCAGCCAAGCGGCGGGCAATCAGCCCCAGCATTTT

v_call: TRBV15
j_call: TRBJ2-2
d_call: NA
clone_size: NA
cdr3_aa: CATSAHLGDITTGELFF
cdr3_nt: TGTGCCACCAGCGCTCACCTCGGGGACATTACCACCGGGGAGCTGTTTTTT

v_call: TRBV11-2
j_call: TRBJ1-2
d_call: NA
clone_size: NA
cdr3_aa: CASSSGWSSEYGYTF
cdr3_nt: TGTGCCAGCAGCTCCGGGTGGTCCTCGGAATATGGCTACACCTTC

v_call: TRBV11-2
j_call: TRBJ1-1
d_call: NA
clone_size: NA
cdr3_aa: CASSFRLNTEAFF
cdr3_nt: TGTGCCAGCAGCTTTAGATTGAACACTGAAGCTTTCTTT

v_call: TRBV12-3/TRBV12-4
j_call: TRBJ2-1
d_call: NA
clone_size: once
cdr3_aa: CACKAPRDNEQFF
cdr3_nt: TGTGCCTGCAAGGCCCCCAGGGACAATGAGCAGTTCTTC

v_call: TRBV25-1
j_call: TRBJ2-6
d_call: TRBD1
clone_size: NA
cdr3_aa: CASSSRTGPSGANVLTF
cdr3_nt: TGTGCCAGCAGTTCAAGGACAGGGCCCTCTGGGGCCAACGTCCTGACTTTC

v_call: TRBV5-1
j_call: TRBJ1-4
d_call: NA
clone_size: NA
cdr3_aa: CASRNVRGSNEKLFF
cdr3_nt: TGCGCCAGCAGAAACGTGCGGGGCAGTAATGAAAAACTGTTTTTT

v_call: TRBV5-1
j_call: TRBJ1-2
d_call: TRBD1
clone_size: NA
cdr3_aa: CASSPGQGGYGYTF
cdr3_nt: TGCGCCAGCAGCCCGGGACAGGGTGGGTATGGCTACACCTTC

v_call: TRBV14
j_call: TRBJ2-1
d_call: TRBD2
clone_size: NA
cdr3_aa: CASSKRTSGMVEGKGYNEQFF
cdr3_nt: TGTGCCAGCAGCAAGCGGACTAGCGGGATGGTAGAGGGGAAGGGATACAATGAGCAGTTCTTC

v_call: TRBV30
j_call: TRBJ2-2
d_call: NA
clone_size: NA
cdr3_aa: CAWSVGGVPGELFF
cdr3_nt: TGTGCCTGGAGTGTCGGGGGAGTCCCCGGGGAGCTGTTTTTT

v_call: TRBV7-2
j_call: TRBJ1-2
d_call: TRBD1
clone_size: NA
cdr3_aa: CASSLGWAGGRGYTF
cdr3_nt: TGTGCCAGCAGCTTAGGTTGGGCAGGGGGGCGAGGCTACACCTTC

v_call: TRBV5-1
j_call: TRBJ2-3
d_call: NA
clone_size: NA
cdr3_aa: CASSLDQGLGDTQYF
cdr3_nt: TGCGCCAGCAGCTTGGACCAGGGGTTAGGGGATACGCAGTATTTT

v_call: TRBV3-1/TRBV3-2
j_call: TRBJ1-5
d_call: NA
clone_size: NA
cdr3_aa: CASSSRGSNQPQHF
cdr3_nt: TGTGCCAGCAGCTCCCGGGGGTCCAATCAGCCCCAGCATTTT

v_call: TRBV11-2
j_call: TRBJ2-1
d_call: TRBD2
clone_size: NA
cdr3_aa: CASSAPLAPRGGNEQFF
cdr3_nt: TGTGCCAGCAGCGCCCCCCTAGCGCCCCGGGGGGGCAATGAGCAGTTCTTC

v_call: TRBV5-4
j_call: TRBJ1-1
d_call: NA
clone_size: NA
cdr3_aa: CASSLDSLNTEAFF
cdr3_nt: TGTGCCAGCAGCTTGGACAGTCTAAACACTGAAGCTTTCTTT

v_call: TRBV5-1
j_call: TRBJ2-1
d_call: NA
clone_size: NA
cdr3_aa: CASSLGRGLGRGRSINEQFF
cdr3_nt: TGCGCCAGCAGCTTGGGCCGCGGGCTAGGACGAGGGCGATCTATCAATGAGCAGTTCTTC

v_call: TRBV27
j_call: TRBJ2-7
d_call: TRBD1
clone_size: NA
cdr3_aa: CASSNTRTGGREQYF
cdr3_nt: TGTGCCAGCAGCAATACTAGGACAGGGGGCAGGGAGCAGTACTTC

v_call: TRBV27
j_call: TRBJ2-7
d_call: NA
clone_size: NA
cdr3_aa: CASSRSGLYEQYF
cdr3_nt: TGTGCCAGCAGTCGTTCAGGGCTCTACGAGCAGTACTTC

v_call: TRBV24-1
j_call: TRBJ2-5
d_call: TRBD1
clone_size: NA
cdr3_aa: CATSDSQDRGRETQYF
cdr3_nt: TGTGCCACCAGTGATTCACAGGACAGGGGGCGAGAGACCCAGTACTTC

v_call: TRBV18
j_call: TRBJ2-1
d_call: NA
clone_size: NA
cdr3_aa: CASSPTHLSHEQFF
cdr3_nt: TGTGCCAGCTCACCTACTCACCTCTCCCATGAGCAGTTCTTC

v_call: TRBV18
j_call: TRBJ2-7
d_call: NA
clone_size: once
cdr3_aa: CASSPTGTRHEQYF
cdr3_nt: TGTGCCAGCTCACCAACAGGGACAAGACACGAGCAGTACTTC

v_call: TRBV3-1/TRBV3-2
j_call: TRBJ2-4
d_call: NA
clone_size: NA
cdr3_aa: CASSRRSQAIQYF
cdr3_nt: TGTGCCAGCAGCCGCAGGTCCCAGGCCATTCAGTACTTC

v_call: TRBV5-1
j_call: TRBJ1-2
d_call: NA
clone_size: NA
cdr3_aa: CASSRRGAQQTYGYGYTF
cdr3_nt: TGCGCCAGCAGCCGACGCGGGGCACAACAAACCTACGGCTATGGCTACACCTTC

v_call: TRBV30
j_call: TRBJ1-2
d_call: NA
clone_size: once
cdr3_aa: CTGSLGAGYTF
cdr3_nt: TGTACAGGGTCTTTGGGTGCTGGCTACACCTTC

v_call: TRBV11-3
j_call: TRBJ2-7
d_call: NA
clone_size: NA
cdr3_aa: CASSGLGESYEQYF
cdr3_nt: TGTGCCAGCAGCGGCCTCGGAGAATCCTACGAGCAGTACTTC

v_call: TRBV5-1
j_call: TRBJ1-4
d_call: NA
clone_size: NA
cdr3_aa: CASSLRGGEKLFF
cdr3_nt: TGCGCCAGCAGTCTACGAGGTGGTGAAAAACTGTTTTTT

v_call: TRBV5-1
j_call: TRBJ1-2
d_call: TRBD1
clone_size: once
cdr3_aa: CASSLVGGGIYGYTF
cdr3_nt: TGCGCCAGCAGCTTGGTTGGAGGGGGCATCTATGGCTACACCTTC

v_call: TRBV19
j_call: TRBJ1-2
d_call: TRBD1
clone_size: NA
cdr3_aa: CASSITYGQEVSGGYTF
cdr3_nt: TGTGCCAGTAGTATAACGTATGGACAGGAGGTTAGCGGTGGCTACACCTTC

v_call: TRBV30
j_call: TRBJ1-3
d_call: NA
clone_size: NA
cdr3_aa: CAWSVRVRGSGNTIYF
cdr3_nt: TGTGCCTGGAGTGTACGGGTCAGGGGTTCTGGAAACACCATATATTTT

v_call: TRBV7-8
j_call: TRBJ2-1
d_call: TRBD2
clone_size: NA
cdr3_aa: CASSITAGGESNEQFF
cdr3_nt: TGTGCCAGCAGCATTACAGCGGGGGGCGAAAGCAATGAGCAGTTCTTC

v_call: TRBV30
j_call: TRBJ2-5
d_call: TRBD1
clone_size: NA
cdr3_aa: CAWGGQGQETQYF
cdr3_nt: TGTGCCTGGGGTGGACAGGGCCAAGAGACCCAGTACTTC

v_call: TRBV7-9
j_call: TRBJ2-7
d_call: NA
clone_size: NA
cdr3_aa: CASSLVALSSSEQYF
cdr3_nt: TGTGCCAGCAGCTTAGTCGCCCTATCTAGTAGCGAGCAGTACTTC

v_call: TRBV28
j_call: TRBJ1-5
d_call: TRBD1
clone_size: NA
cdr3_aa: CASSLGSGGRGNQPQHF
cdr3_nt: TGTGCCAGCAGTTTAGGTTCAGGGGGACGCGGCAATCAGCCCCAGCATTTT

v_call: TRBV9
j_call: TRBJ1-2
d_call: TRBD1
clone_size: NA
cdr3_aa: CASSAEPGDRGNGYTF
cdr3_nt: TGTGCCAGCAGCGCAGAGCCAGGAGACAGGGGGAATGGCTACACCTTC

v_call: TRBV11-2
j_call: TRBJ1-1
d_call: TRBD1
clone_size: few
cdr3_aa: CASRQGRTAEAFF
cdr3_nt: TGTGCCAGCAGACAGGGGAGGACCGCTGAAGCTTTCTTT

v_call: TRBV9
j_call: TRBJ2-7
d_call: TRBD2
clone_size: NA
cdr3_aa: CASSTRLAGAGEQYF
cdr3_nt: TGTGCCAGCAGCACCAGACTAGCGGGAGCTGGCGAGCAGTACTTC

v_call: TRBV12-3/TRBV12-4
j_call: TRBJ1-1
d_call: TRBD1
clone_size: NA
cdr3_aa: CASSLGTAEAFF
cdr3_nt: TGTGCCAGCAGCCTAGGGACAGCCGAAGCTTTCTTT

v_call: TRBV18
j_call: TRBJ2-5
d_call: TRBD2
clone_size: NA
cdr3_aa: CASSPSGEETQYF
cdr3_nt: TGTGCCAGCTCACCAAGCGGGGAAGAGACCCAGTACTTC

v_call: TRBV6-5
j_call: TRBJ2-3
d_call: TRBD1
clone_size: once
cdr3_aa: CASTTLTGGTDTQYF
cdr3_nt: TGTGCCAGCACCACATTGACAGGGGGCACAGATACGCAGTATTTT

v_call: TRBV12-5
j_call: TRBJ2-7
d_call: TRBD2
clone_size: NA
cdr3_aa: CASGPRLAGVYEQYF
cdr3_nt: TGTGCTAGTGGCCCAAGACTAGCGGGAGTCTACGAGCAGTACTTC

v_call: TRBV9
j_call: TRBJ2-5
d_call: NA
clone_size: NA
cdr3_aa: CASSVGFGQHQETQYF
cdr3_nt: TGTGCCAGCAGCGTAGGGTTCGGACAGCACCAAGAGACCCAGTACTTC

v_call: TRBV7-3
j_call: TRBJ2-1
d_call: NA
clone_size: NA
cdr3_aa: CASSLQGAGAGNEQFF
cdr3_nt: TGTGCCAGCAGCTTACAGGGGGCGGGAGCCGGCAATGAGCAGTTCTTC

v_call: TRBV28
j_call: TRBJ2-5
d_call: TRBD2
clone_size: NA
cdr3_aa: CASSSGGLAGQETQYF
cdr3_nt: TGTGCCAGCAGTTCCGGGGGACTAGCGGGGCAAGAGACCCAGTACTTC

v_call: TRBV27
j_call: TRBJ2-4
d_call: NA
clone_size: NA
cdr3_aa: CASSRQLAKNIQYF
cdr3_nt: TGTGCCAGCAGTCGACAGCTAGCCAAAAACATTCAGTACTTC

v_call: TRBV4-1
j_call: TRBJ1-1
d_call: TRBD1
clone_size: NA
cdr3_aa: CASSLSVGQVKTEAFF
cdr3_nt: TGCGCCAGCAGCCTCTCCGTCGGACAGGTGAAAACTGAAGCTTTCTTT